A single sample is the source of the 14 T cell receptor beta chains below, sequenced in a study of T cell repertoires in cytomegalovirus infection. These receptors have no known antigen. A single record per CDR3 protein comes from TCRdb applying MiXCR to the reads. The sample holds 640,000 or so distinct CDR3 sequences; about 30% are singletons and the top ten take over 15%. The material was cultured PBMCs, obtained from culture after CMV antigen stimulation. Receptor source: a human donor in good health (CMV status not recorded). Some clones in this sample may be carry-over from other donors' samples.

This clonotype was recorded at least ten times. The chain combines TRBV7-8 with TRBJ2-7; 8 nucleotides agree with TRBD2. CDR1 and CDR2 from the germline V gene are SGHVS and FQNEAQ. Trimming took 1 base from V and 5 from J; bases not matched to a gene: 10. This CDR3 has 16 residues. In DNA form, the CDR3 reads TGTGCCAGCAGCTTAGGGGGCGGGAGGTTGAGGGACGAGCAGTACGTC. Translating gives CASSLGGGRLRDEQYV.

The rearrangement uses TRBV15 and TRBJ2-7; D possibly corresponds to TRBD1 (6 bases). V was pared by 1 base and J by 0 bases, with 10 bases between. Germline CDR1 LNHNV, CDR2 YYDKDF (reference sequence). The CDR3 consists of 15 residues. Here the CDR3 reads CATSRGTASSYEQYF. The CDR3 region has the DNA TGTGCCACCAGCAGAGGGACAGCGAGCTCCTACGAGCAGTACTTC. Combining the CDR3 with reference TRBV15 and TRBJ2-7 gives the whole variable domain DAMVIQNPRYQVTQFGKPVTLSCSQTLNHNVMYWYQQKSSQAPKLLFHYYDKDFNNEADTPDNFQSRRPNTSFCFLDIRSPGLGDTAMYLCATSRGTASSYEQYFGPGTRLTVT.

CDR3 region: CASSQPSHCYNSPLHF. The CDR3 nucleotides are TGCGCCAGCAGTCAACCCAGCCACTGCTATAATTCACCCCTCCACTTT. V gene TRBV23-1 combines with J gene TRBJ1-6; D unresolved. TRBV23-1 is labeled an ORF, and its function is uncertain. The CDR3 covers 16 residues. The ends were cut back, 2 bases at V and 3 bases at J, with 11 bases in the middle.

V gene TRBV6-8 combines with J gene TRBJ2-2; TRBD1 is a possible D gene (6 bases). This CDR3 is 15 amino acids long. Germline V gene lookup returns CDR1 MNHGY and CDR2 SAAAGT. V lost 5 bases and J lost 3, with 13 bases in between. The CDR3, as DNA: TGTGCCAGCAGTCTTAGACAGGACCACACCGGGGAGCTGTTTTTT. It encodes CASSLRQDHTGELFF.

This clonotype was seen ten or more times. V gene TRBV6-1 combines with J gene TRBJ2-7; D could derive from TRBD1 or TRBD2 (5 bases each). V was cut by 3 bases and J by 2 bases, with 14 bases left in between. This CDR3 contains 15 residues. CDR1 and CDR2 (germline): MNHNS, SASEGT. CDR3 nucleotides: TGTGCCAGCAGTGATTTATACGGGGCCCCCTACGAGCAGTACTTC. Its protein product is CASSDLYGAPYEQYF.

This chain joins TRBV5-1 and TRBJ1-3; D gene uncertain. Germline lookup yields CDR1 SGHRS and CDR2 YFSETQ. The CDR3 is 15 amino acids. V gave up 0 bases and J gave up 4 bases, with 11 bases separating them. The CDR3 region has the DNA TGCGCCAGCAGCTTGGCGGGAGAGGGAGGAAACACCATATATTTT. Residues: CASSLAGEGGNTIYF.

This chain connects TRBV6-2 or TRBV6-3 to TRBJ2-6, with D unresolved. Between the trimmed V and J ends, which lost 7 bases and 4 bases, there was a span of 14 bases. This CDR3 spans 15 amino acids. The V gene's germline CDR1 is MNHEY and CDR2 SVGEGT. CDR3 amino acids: CASTRRIVGANVLTF. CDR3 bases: TGTGCCAGCACCCGCAGGATAGTGGGGGCCAACGTCCTGACTTTC.

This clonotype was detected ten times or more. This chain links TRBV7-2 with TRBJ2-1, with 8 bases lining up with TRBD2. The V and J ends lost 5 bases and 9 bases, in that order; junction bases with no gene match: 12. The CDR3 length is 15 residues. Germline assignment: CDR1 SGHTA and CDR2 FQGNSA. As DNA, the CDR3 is TGTGCCAGCAGCCCTGAAGGACTAGCACGTGGTGAGCAGTTCTTC. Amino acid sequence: CASSPEGLARGEQFF.

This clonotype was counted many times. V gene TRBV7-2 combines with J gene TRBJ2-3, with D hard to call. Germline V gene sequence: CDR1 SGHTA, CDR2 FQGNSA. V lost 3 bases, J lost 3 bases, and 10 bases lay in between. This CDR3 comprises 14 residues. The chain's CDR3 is CASSFDSLTDTQYF. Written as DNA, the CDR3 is TGTGCCAGCAGCTTTGACTCGTTGACAGATACGCAGTATTTT.

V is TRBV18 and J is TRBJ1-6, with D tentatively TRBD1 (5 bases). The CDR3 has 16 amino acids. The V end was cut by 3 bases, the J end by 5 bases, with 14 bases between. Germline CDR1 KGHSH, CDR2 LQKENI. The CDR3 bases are TGTGCCAGCTCACCTACCGCCCGGGGGAATAATTCACCCCTCCACTTT. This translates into CASSPTARGNNSPLHF.

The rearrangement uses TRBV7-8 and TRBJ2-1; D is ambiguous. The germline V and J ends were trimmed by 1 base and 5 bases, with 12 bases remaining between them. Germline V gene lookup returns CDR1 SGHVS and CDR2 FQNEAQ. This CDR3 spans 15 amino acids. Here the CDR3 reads CASSLEVLVDNEQFF. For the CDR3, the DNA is TGTGCCAGCAGCTTAGAAGTCTTGGTAGACAATGAGCAGTTCTTC.

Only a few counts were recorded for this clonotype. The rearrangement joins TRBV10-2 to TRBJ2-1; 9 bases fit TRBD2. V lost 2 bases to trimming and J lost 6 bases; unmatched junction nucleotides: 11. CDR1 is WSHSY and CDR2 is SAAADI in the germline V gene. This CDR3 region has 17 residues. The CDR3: CASSEPSGLATLNEQFF. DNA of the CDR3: TGCGCCAGCAGTGAGCCGTCGGGACTAGCCACACTCAATGAGCAGTTCTTC.

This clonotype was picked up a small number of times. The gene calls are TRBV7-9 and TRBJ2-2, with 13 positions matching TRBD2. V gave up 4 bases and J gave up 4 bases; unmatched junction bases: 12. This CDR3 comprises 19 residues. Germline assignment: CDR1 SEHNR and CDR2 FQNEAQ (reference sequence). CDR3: CASSWTSGRRPIRTGELFF. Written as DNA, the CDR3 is TGTGCCAGCAGCTGGACTAGCGGGAGACGACCGATCCGCACCGGGGAGCTGTTTTTT.

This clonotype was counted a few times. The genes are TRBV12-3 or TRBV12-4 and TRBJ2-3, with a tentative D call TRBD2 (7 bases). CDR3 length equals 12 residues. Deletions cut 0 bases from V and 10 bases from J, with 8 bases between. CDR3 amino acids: CASSLAGGAQYF. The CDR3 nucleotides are TGTGCCAGCAGTTTAGCAGGGGGGGCGCAGTATTTT.